These 29 T cell receptor beta chains came from one sample sequenced in a study of OX40 agonist ivuxolimab in advanced cancers. Using immunoSEQ multiplex PCR, the repertoire was profiled, and TCRdb retains in-frame clones only, with some absent. This table has under 20,000 clones, 70% to 85% appearing once. The sample consisted of CD4+ or CD8+ T cells sorted from blood, taken in a trial of the OX40 agonist ivuxolimab. These receptors all stem from an adult with an advanced solid tumor such as melanoma, head and neck, liver or kidney cancer.

This chain joins TRBV2 and TRBJ2-7; no firm D call. The V end was cut by 8 bases, the J end by 1 base, with 12 bases between. The CDR3 loop spans 13 amino acids. CDR1 is SNHLY, CDR2 FYNNEI, per germline. CDR3 loop: CASSGRRSYEQYF. CDR3 DNA sequence: TGTGCCAGCTCAGGACGGAGATCCTACGAGCAGTACTTC. The full variable domain, its missing parts supplied by reference TRBV2 and TRBJ2-7, is EPEVTQTPSHQVTQMGQEVILRCVPISNHLYFYWYRQILGQKVEFLVSFYNNEISEKSEIFDDQFSVERPDGSNFTLKIRSTKLEDSAMYFCASSGRRSYEQYFGPGTRLTVT.

The chain is built from TRBV4-3 and TRBJ1-4; D perhaps matches TRBD1 (6 bases). V lost 1 base and J lost 5, with 14 bases in between. The CDR3 extends over 16 amino acids. Germline CDR1 is LGHNA and CDR2 is YSLEER. The CDR3 DNA sequence: TGCGCCAGCAGCCAAGGAGGGGGGGGGCGAAATGAAAAACTGTTTTTT. Amino acid sequence: CASSQGGGGRNEKLFF.

The chain has TRBV4-1 and TRBJ1-3, with D uncertain. Germline V gene lookup returns CDR1 MGHRA and CDR2 YSYEKL. Trimming pared 1 base from V and 0 bases from J, leaving 7 bases between. The CDR3 covers 15 residues. CDR3 in amino acids: CASSQVRSSGNTIYF. The CDR3 bases are TGCGCCAGCAGCCAAGTTCGATCCTCTGGAAACACCATATATTTT.

The rearrangement joins TRBV4-3 to TRBJ1-2; 7 bases fit TRBD1. CDR3 size: 16 residues. Germline V gene data show CDR1 as LGHNA and CDR2 as YSLEER. V was clipped by 0 bases and J by 7 bases; unmatched bases: 11. CDR3 sequence (DNA): TGCGCCAGCAGCCAAGATTCTGGAGCACAGGGGTCTGGCTACACCTTC. It codes for CASSQDSGAQGSGYTF.

The chain has TRBV5-1 and TRBJ2-7, with D perhaps TRBD1 (6 bases). CDR1 SGHRS and CDR2 YFSETQ come from the germline V gene. The ends were cut back, 4 bases at V and 3 bases at J, with 8 bases in the middle. The CDR3 covers 12 residues. DNA of the CDR3: TGCGCCAGCAGCAGGGACAACTACGAGCAGTACTTC. Its translation: CASSRDNYEQYF.

This chain uses TRBV27 with TRBJ2-1; TRBD1 might be the D (6 bases). Trimming cost V 6 bases and J 4 bases, with 10 bases left between them. The length of the CDR3 is 13 residues. Germline CDR1 reads MNHEY; CDR2 reads SMNVEV (reference sequence). The CDR3 region has the DNA TGTGCCAGCAGCCATACAGGGTACAATGAGCAGTTCTTC. Protein product: CASSHTGYNEQFF.

The chain is built from TRBV5-1 and TRBJ2-3; D unresolved. The CDR3 contains 11 residues. In germline, CDR1 is SGHRS, CDR2 YFSETQ. The germline V and J ends were trimmed by 3 bases and 4 bases, with 3 bases remaining between them. The CDR3, as DNA: TGCGCCAGCAGCTCCCCAGATACGCAGTATTTT. Translating gives CASSSPDTQYF.

This chain uses TRBV4-1 with TRBJ2-7; D possibly matches TRBD1 or TRBD2 (6 bases each). The CDR3 length is 16 residues. With 1 base removed from V and 3 bases from J, the gap between germline ends came to 16 bases. Germline CDR1 and CDR2: MGHRA and YSYEKL. The CDR3 DNA sequence: TGCGCCAGCAGCCAAGCGGAACAGGGACTTCTCTACGAGCAGTACTTC. Translated, it gives CASSQAEQGLLYEQYF.

In its sample, this clone was seen once. The rearrangement links TRBV27 to TRBJ1-1; D remains ambiguous. V lost 1 base and J lost 1, with 10 bases in between. Per the germline V gene, CDR1 is MNHEY and CDR2 is SMNVEV (reference sequence). This CDR3 has 15 residues. CDR3: CASSLLGLANTEAFF. CDR3 coding DNA: TGTGCCAGCAGTTTATTGGGGTTGGCGAACACTGAAGCTTTCTTT.

The chain employs TRBV18 and TRBJ1-1; no reliable D call. The germline V and J ends were trimmed by 5 bases and 1 base, with 8 bases remaining between them. The CDR3 extends over 13 amino acids. From germline, CDR1 is KGHSH and CDR2 LQKENI. CDR3 amino acids: CASSDSKNTEAFF. The CDR3 bases are TGTGCCAGCTCAGATTCAAAGAACACTGAAGCTTTCTTT.

Only a few counts were recorded for this clone. The identical CDR3 is also encoded by other nucleotide sequences in the sample. The chain recombines TRBV6-6 with TRBJ2-7; TRBD1 matches at 7 bases. Germline lookup yields CDR1 MNHNY and CDR2 SVGAGI (reference sequence). The junction had 5 bases not matched to a gene; V was cut back by 0 bases and J by 0 bases. This CDR3 spans 16 amino acids. The CDR3 nucleotides read TGTGCCAGCAGTTACTCAGGGGGCGTTAGCTCCTACGAGCAGTACTTC. Protein: CASSYSGGVSSYEQYF.

This clone was seen more than once but under ten times. The rearrangement links TRBV7-2 to TRBJ1-3; TRBD1 might be the D (6 bases). This CDR3 spans 16 amino acids. Trimming took off 4 bases at V and 0 bases at J, with 13 bases between the two ends. CDR1 SGHTA and CDR2 FQGNSA come from the germline V gene. The DNA of the CDR3 is TGTGCCAGCAGCTCCGCCGCCAGGGGCTCTGGAAACACCATATATTTT. As protein: CASSSAARGSGNTIYF. Full variable domain (remainder filled in from reference TRBV7-2 and TRBJ1-3): GAGVSQSPSNKVTEKGKDVELRCDPISGHTALYWYRQSLGQGLEFLIYFQGNSAPDKSGLPSDRFSAERTGGSVSTLTIQRTQQEDSAVYLCASSSAARGSGNTIYFGEGSWLTVV.

The chain couples TRBV5-6 to TRBJ2-1; tentative D call: TRBD1 (6 bases). CDR3 length equals 15 residues. Germline V gene sequence: CDR1 SGHDT, CDR2 YYEEEE. The ends were cut back, 2 bases at V and 2 bases at J, with 11 bases in the middle. Written as DNA, the CDR3 is TGTGCCAGCAGCTTCTCGGGACAAACCTACAATGAGCAGTTCTTC. Residues: CASSFSGQTYNEQFF.

The rearrangement joins TRBV27 to TRBJ2-3, with D uncertain. In germline, CDR1 is MNHEY, CDR2 SMNVEV (reference sequence). The CDR3 has 11 residues. Between the trimmed V and J ends, which lost 6 bases and 1 base, there was a span of 2 bases. Here the CDR3 DNA reads TGTGCCAGCAGACGCACAGATACGCAGTATTTT. Translation gives CASRRTDTQYF.

The V and J genes are TRBV27 and TRBJ2-1; D perhaps matches TRBD2 (5 bases). Germline V gene lookup returns CDR1 MNHEY and CDR2 SMNVEV (reference sequence). Trimming removed 4 bases from V and 7 bases from J, with 14 bases in between. The CDR3 contains 14 residues. The CDR3 DNA sequence: TGTGCCAGCAGTTGGACGGGCTCGGGGAATGAGCAGTTCTTC. Translated: CASSWTGSGNEQFF.

As to this clone: This may be a read error: a much more frequent sequence differs by one nucleotide. The J gene is TRBJ1-1, the V gene TRBV19; D uncertain. From germline, CDR1 is LNHDA and CDR2 SQIVND (reference sequence). The length of the CDR3 is 12 residues. Trimming removed 6 bases at V and 4 bases at J, with 9 bases between. In DNA, the CDR3 is TGTGCCAGTAGGTGGGAGAGCACTGAAGCTTTCTTT. It specifies CASRWESTEAFF.

CDR3 protein: CATGGLVDTQYF. CDR3 nucleotides: TGTGCCACCGGGGGGTTGGTAGATACGCAGTATTTT. This sequence joins TRBV27 and TRBJ2-3, with 7 bases fitting TRBD2. Germline-derived CDR1 and CDR2 are MNHEY and SMNVEV (reference sequence). This CDR3 is 12 amino acids long. With 10 bases clipped from V and 5 bases from J, the junction kept 6 bases outside the gene matches.

This chain connects TRBV5-8 to TRBJ2-6, with D possibly being TRBD1 (6 bases). Germline V gene lookup returns CDR1 SGHTS and CDR2 YDEGEE. Trimming left V 4 bases short and J 4 bases short, with 15 bases between. The CDR3 sequence is 16 residues long. This chain's CDR3 is CASSPAQGSGANVLTF. The CDR3 region has the DNA TGTGCCAGCAGCCCGGCACAGGGTAGCGGGGCCAACGTCCTGACTTTC.

This chain connects TRBV4-1 to TRBJ2-3; 9 nucleotides line up with TRBD2. The trim removed 6 bases at V and 6 bases at J, leaving 10 bases unmatched. Looked up from germline, CDR1 is MGHRA and CDR2 is YSYEKL. The CDR3 has 15 amino acids. As DNA, the CDR3 is TGCGCCAGCAGGCCGACTAGCGGAGGAGAGGATACGCAGTATTTT. Protein product: CASRPTSGGEDTQYF.

The CDR3 coding sequence is TGTGCCAGCAGTTCGGGACCAACTAACTATGGCTACACCTTC. Translated: CASSSGPTNYGYTF. The gene calls are TRBV27 and TRBJ1-2; perhaps TRBD1 as D (5 bases). Looked up from germline, CDR1 is MNHEY and CDR2 is SMNVEV (reference sequence). This CDR3 comprises 14 residues. V lost 4 bases to trimming and J lost 0 bases, with 9 bases between them.

The V call is TRBV27, the J call TRBJ2-2, with D possibly TRBD1 on 6 matching bases. Trimming left V 6 bases short and J 0 bases short, with 11 bases between. Germline CDR1 is MNHEY and CDR2 is SMNVEV (reference sequence). The CDR3 length is 15 residues. The CDR3 sequence: CASSPRTANTGELFF. The CDR3 nucleotides read TGTGCCAGCAGCCCAAGGACAGCGAACACCGGGGAGCTGTTTTTT.

V is TRBV5-4 and J is TRBJ2-1; 12 bases are shared with TRBD2. Germline loops: CDR1 SGHNT, CDR2 YYREEE (reference sequence). Germline trimming cut 4 bases from V and 2 bases from J; bases unmatched to any gene: 7. The CDR3 sequence is 17 residues long. This CDR3 reads CASSPTSGRTAYNEQFF. CDR3 in DNA: TGTGCCAGCAGCCCTACTAGCGGGAGGACGGCCTACAATGAGCAGTTCTTC.

This clone was found a few times. The rearrangement joins TRBV28 to TRBJ2-5; the D is unclear. CDR1 is MDHEN and CDR2 is SYDVKM in the germline V gene. V was shortened by 3 bases and J by 3 bases, with 14 bases between the two germline ends. There are 15 residues in the CDR3. The CDR3: CASSLSRRQKETQYF. The CDR3 DNA sequence: TGTGCCAGCAGTTTGTCCCGGCGGCAGAAAGAGACCCAGTACTTC.

The J gene is TRBJ2-5, the V gene TRBV4-3, with D perhaps matching TRBD2 (6 bases). The V gene's germline CDR1 is LGHNA and CDR2 YSLEER. This CDR3 has 16 residues. The V end was cut by 3 bases, the J end by 4 bases, with 18 bases between. CDR3 coding DNA: TGCGCCAGCAGCCAGGAGGTGGGACTGAGGGGAGAGACCCAGTACTTC. Translation gives CASSQEVGLRGETQYF.

The rearrangement uses TRBV10-2 and TRBJ2-2, with 9 positions matching TRBD2. The germline V gene encodes CDR1 WSHSY and CDR2 SAAADI. V dropped 7 bases and J dropped 0; count of bases not matched to a gene: 9. This CDR3 contains 17 residues. CDR3 nucleotides: TGCGCCAGCATGGACAGTCAGCGGGGGGCGAACACCGGGGAGCTGTTTTTT. Its translation is CASMDSQRGANTGELFF.

About this clone: In the same sample, other DNA sequences code for this CDR3. The chain recombines TRBV10-3 with TRBJ1-1, with 7 bases aligning to TRBD1. The V gene's germline CDR1 is ENHRY and CDR2 SYGVKD. Trimming cost V 5 bases and J 1 base; bases outside gene matches: 7. This CDR3 has 15 amino acids. The CDR3 DNA follows: TGTGCCATCAGTTTCGGCAGGGACAGGAACACTGAAGCTTTCTTT. Protein: CAISFGRDRNTEAFF.

The genes are TRBV4-3 and TRBJ2-3; unclear D gene. V was trimmed by 0 bases and J by 0 bases, leaving 4 bases between them. Germline values: CDR1 LGHNA, CDR2 YSLEER. CDR3 size: 14 residues. CDR3 nucleotides: TGCGCCAGCAGCCAAGATTTCAGCACAGATACGCAGTATTTT. Translation: CASSQDFSTDTQYF.

V and J are TRBV4-3 and TRBJ1-2, with 9 bases lining up with TRBD1. The germline V gene has CDR1 LGHNA and CDR2 YSLEER. CDR3 length equals 15 residues. V lost 1 base and J lost 4; bases outside the gene matches: 4. CDR3 bases: TGCGCCAGCAGCCAAGTAGGGACAGGGCTCTATGGCTACACCTTC. Protein product: CASSQVGTGLYGYTF.

The count of this clone is one. This rearrangement joins TRBV11-3 to TRBJ2-2, with TRBD2 as a possible D gene (6 bases). Germline-derived CDR1 and CDR2 are SGHNT and YENEEA. Trimming stripped 0 bases from V and 0 bases from J, with 11 bases between. This CDR3 region has 17 residues. The CDR3 loop reads CASSLDIREPNTGELFF. CDR3 in DNA: TGTGCCAGCAGCTTAGATATACGGGAGCCGAACACCGGGGAGCTGTTTTTT. The whole variable domain, filled in from reference TRBV11-3 and TRBJ2-2, reads EAGVVQSPRYKIIEKKQPVAFWCNPISGHNTLYWYLQNLGQGPELLIRYENEEAVDDSQLPKDRFSAERLKGVDSTLKIQPAELGDSAVYLCASSLDIREPNTGELFFGEGSRLTVL.